Described below is a single T cell receptor beta chain sequence and its context. Its antigen is not yet known. There are no base qualities to consult, and no much larger clone falls within one base. Each collaborating institution followed its own protocols to collect whole blood in K2EDTA tubes. For TCRbeta analysis, collaborator samples were shipped as frozen whole blood, as isolated PBMCs, or as DNA extracted from either sample type. These data come from a study of blood T cell repertoires in COVID-19 (TCRdb year 2020). Study-level background: The collaborator samples originated in the United States, Italy and Spain and spanned the acute and convalescent phases of COVID-19. Samples came from the ongoing ImmuneRACE study (first 160 participants) plus 1,254 subjects from 6 global collaborators. Sample metadata almost always included a de-identified subject ID, COVID-19 status, age in years and sex. Deeply sampled blood TCRbeta repertoires from subjects exposed to, actively infected with, or recovered from COVID-19 were included in the dataset. The prospective study material was composed of cDNA or gDNA derived from T cells, B-cell-depleted T cells, or PBMCs. HLA class I and class II types, where available, came from metadata supplied by the sample provider rather than from assay-based typing. The repertoires were released in a freely available public database meant as a resource for research on the immune response to SARS-CoV-2.

Study-wide conclusions, independent of this receptor: Clinical and demographic metadata were provided uncurated, with the amount varying by source and participant.

CDR1 and CDR2, looked up from the germline V gene (reference sequence), are LGHDT and YNNKEL. From its cysteine to its phenylalanine, the CDR3 spans 15 amino acids. Only the CDR3 region is kept as DNA, spanning 45 bases read in frame from base 1. The V end gives up 0 bases and the J end 4 bases, leaving 1 base in the junction not matched to a gene. The immunoSEQ Assay, a bias-controlled multiplex PCR, was used to amplify TCRbeta CDR3 regions from genomic DNA. Processing in the source paper ran as follows. Within the assay, amplification of reference gene primers was used to estimate how many nucleated cells each sample contained. Sequence reads were collapsed and filtered to measure the absolute abundance of every unique TCRbeta CDR3 rearrangement. Productive Simpson clonality was computed per sample as the square root of Simpson's diversity index over productive rearrangements. TCRdb stores this immuneACCESS table with in-frame sequences only. Part of the clones is absent; in the studies checked, under half of the shortfall reflects unresolved V genes, and no reason is known for the rest. Clone size and V and J calls were adopted from that table, with D and trimming inferred from the DNA. This sample lists about 98,000 clones; around nine tenths were detected once. Clones ranked in the top ten supply approximately 10% of the sample.

In this chain, TRBV3-1 (or the pseudogene TRBV3-2) is recombined with TRBJ2-5, with 11 bases in between that match TRBD2. The specimen sequenced was peripheral blood. This clonotype was sampled from a man aged 45-60 years with acute or convalescent COVID-19. CDR3 loop: CASSQELAGAETQYF. The sequence in DNA is TGTGCCAGCAGCCAAGAACTAGCGGGAGCAGAGACCCAGTACTTC.